This TCR beta chain was captured in a study of cytomegalovirus exposure and HLA in healthy donors (dated 2017 in TCRdb). Some background on the complete study: An earlier analysis of a few hundred of the donors reported 276 Gb of sequence data and roughly 120 million unique TCR beta sequences obtained from about 179 million T cells. The number of typed donors differed by locus: about 629-630 for A, B, C, DRB1 and DQB1; approximately 520 for DQA1; 606 for DPA1; and about 450 for DPB1. The study was designed to test whether signatures of past pathogen exposure could be identified by cataloging public T cell receptors. Of the approximately 400 genotyped donors, about 80% fell in the genetic ancestry cluster associated with self-reported Caucasian donors. An early release covering over 500 HLA-typed donors comprised approximately 300 gigabases of sequencing data and around 86 million unique TCR sequences. Rather than drawing on any new phenotypic data, the later analysis identified candidate immune exposures from TCR beta sequences and the way those sequences occurred across donors. A later analysis re-analyzed previously published TCR beta repertoires from 550 to 700 donors and added high-resolution HLA genotyping to study TCR occurrence patterns. Donor age, sex, ethnicity and CMV serostatus were collected together with the repertoire data. In an earlier analysis of 587 of the donors, high-throughput TCR beta sequencing was used to judge whether each TCR beta V gene segment behaved as functional or pseudogenic. Using immunosequencing, the study profiled T cell repertoires from 500 to 800 subjects and related those repertoires to cytomegalovirus serostatus. A few DR-DQ haplotypes were treated as single units for association and clustering because of strong linkage in the cohort. The study combined high-throughput TCR immunosequencing, statistical association of individual TCRs with disease status, and machine learning to predict cytomegalovirus infection status. On average, over 200,000 unique TCR beta nucleotide sequences were sequenced per donor among 300 to 500 genotyped donors of the cohort, with around 19% of those sequences being non-productive. Every repertoire in the discovery cohort had been generated on one and the same sequencing platform. HLA typing covered class I and class II loci at four-digit resolution. In addition to the first cohort of 666 subjects, a separate validation cohort of 120 different subjects was used. A later genetic analysis took genome-wide SNP genotypes for about three fifths of the roughly 670 donors and used that subset as a discovery cohort.

The cohort comprised 670 or so healthy bone marrow donors. All cohort members were sampled while nominally healthy, although unrecorded immune exposures were likely present. The donor was CMV seropositive and belonged to the group of around 300 seropositive cohort members. A peripheral blood sample was provided by each donor, and peripheral blood mononuclear cells were used for TCR beta sequencing. The Qiagen DNeasy Blood Extraction Kit was used to extract genomic DNA from the blood cell samples. The CDR3 holds 15 amino acids from the cysteine to the phenylalanine. The read is trimmed to its CDR3 DNA, 45 bases read in frame from base 1. Relative to germline, V is 5 bases shorter and J is 4 bases shorter, with 18 bases between their ends. Looking up the germline V gene (reference sequence) yields CDR1 MNHEY and CDR2 SMNVEV. The study at large found these results: According to the authors, the approach could potentially be generalized to other disease states and immunological phenotypes. A group of highly shared sequence variants was considered likely to be a technical artifact of the sequencing pipeline. A total of about 150 TCR beta chains were listed by the study as associated with cytomegalovirus. A few of the identified cytomegalovirus-associated TCR beta chains were confirmed in vitro to be specific for cytomegalovirus antigens. According to a later analysis, TCR association rates differed among HLA loci, with DRB1 alleles showing the most associated TCRs and HLA-C alleles showing the fewest. At a false discovery rate of 0.05, a later analysis linked 16,951 TCR beta sequences to specific HLA alleles. Because counts were too low, some 16 rarely observed V segments, including chromosome 9 orphons, were excluded from the earlier analysis of under 650 of the donors. Linkage disequilibrium might explain the correlated functional status among segregating V segments, but an unknown experimental factor could not be excluded. According to a later genetic analysis, donors in an Asian-associated ancestry cluster had fewer N-insertions in productive TCRs than the approximately 710-donor mean. The cohort was sequenced for TCR beta chains only, and without alpha or paired-chain data the features that could be detected were limited. A later analysis reported that several top co-occurrence clusters appeared linked to parvovirus B19, influenza, CMV and Epstein-Barr virus. The 87-base-pair reads could not distinguish some IMGT-functional V segments, including TRBV6-2 and TRBV6-3, so those segments were excluded. Sequencing depth was assumed to be roughly uniform across donors in the presence/absence analyses, though that assumption may not hold. Broadly in line with IMGT annotations, most TCR beta V segments showed up in productive rearrangements about 90% or about 30% of the time in an earlier analysis of roughly 590 of the donors. In both the original and validation cohorts, the classifier was reported to diagnose cytomegalovirus status with high specificity and sensitivity. An association between a missense DCLRE1C variant and V-gene and J-gene trimming of TCR beta chains was found in a later genetic analysis and replicated in an independent cohort. Across donors, most TCR sequences were observed very rarely, whereas some public TCRs were present in many individuals. According to a later analysis, most CMV-associated TCR beta chains appeared to be HLA-restricted, and the HLA associations seemed to be driven largely by CMV exposure. Assigning TCR associations to individual alleles was difficult when HLA alleles, especially DR and DQ, strongly co-occurred. HLA typing was unavailable for some donors at each locus, so association tests used only the typed subset. In a later analysis, HLA-associated TCR beta chains showed more clonal expansion and lower generation probabilities than non-associated chains that were equally common. Immune exposure information for the cohort was limited to CMV serostatus. A further reported finding was that TCR beta sequences accurately predicted the HLA-A and HLA-B alleles for most subjects in the first cohort.

The library came from the immunoSEQ multiplex PCR assay. A mixture of 60 forward primers for TCR Vbeta segments and 13 reverse primers for TCR Jbeta segments was used in the multiplex PCR. The CDR3 region of rearranged TCR beta genes was amplified from genomic DNA with a multiplex PCR assay. The amplified TCR beta libraries were sequenced on the Illumina HiSeq System as 87-base-pair reads. In the authors' own workflow: Across the 500 to 700 repertoires, a later analysis counted some 80 million unique TCR beta chains, approximately 12 million of which were shared by at least two donors. Raw reads were error-corrected and collapsed into unique sequences with a nearest-neighbor algorithm that merged closely related sequences to remove PCR and sequencing errors. CDR3 sequences were aligned to IMGT reference sequences to assign V, D and J gene segments. Each retained sequence needed at least a six-nucleotide match to both a V gene segment and a J gene segment. Rearrangements were called productive when the CDR3 lacked stop codons and stayed in frame with V and J; all others were non-productive. CDR3 was defined by IMGT convention, running from the second conserved V-encoded cysteine to the conserved J-encoded phenylalanine. Sequences without an unambiguous match to a single V gene segment were excluded from the earlier analysis of a few hundred of the donors. An earlier analysis of several hundred of the donors called V segments functional above 56.7% productive rearrangements and segregating when the between-donor standard deviation exceeded 5%. To diagnose cytomegalovirus status from the catalog of TCR beta chain sequences, a statistical classification framework was built. V and J gene assignment, in a later analysis, came from comparing TCR nucleotide sequences with IMGT/GENE-DB human TR gene sequences. In a later analysis, CDR3 sequences and most-parsimonious VDJ recombination scenarios were assigned using the TCRdist pipeline. In a later analysis, each TCR beta chain was defined by its CDR3 amino acid sequence together with its V-gene family, and reads lacking a unique V-gene family were excluded. A later analysis removed 500 to 600 highly shared, low-generation-probability nucleotide sequences to deal with suspected cross-contamination and a sequencing artifact. In a later analysis, a clonal expansion index was calculated for each public chain from normalized within-repertoire ranks of inferred template counts. A later analysis computed generation probabilities with a VDJ recombination model fitted to out-of-frame rearrangements, and checked the results against IGoR. In a later analysis, TCR-TCR, TCR-HLA and TCR-CMV co-occurrence was scored with hypergeometric tests, and a repertoire-size bias correction was applied to TCR pairs. In a later analysis, false discovery rates were estimated by permuting HLA or CMV assignments 20 times. In a later analysis, co-occurring TCRs were grouped with DBSCAN, and TCRdist sequence similarity was added when clustering was performed within HLA-allele-positive subsets. Co-occurrence clustering excluded repertoires with fewer than 30,000 or more than 120,000 public chains, plus five with anomalous nucleotide sharing. The table comes from immuneACCESS by way of TCRdb, which keeps in-frame sequences with V and J called. Part of the clones is missing from these tables; in studies checked, under half for an unresolved V gene and the rest for unknown reasons. V and J calls and clone size follow that table, whereas D and trimming were derived from the DNA. For this sample the table gives some 100,000 clones, of which roughly 75% were detected only once. The ten most abundant clones make up about 4.4% of the sample.

As concerns this clone: Its binding antigen is unknown. Nothing much larger sits one base from this clone, and base qualities are not available.

Sample: PBMCs. The TCR sequence derives from a woman between 18 and 29 years old in good health and CMV-seropositive. This receptor chain uses TRBV27 and TRBJ2-7; the best D guess is TRBD1, with 6 bases matching. The DNA sequence follows: TGTGCCAGCAGTAACAGGGCGCGTGAATGGTACGAGCAGTACTTC. This sequence encodes CASSNRAREWYEQYF.